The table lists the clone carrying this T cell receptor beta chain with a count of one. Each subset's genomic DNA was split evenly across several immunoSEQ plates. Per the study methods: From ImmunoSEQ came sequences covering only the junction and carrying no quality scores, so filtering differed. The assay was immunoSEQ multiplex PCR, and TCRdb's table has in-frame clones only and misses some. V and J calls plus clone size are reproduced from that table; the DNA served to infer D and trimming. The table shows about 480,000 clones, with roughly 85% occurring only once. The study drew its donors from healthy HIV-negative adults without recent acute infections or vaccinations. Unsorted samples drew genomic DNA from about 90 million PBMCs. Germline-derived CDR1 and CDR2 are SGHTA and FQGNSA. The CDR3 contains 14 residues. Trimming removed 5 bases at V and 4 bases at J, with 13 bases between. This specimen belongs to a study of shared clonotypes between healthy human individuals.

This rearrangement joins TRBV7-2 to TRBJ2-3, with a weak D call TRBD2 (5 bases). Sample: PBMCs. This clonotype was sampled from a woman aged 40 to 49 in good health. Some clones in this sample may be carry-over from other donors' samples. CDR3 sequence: CASSSTTGADTQYF. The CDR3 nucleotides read TGTGCCAGCAGCAGCACTACCGGGGCAGATACGCAGTATTTT.